Here is one T cell receptor (delta chain) with its context. For this DNA, TCRdb reports the protein of a much larger clone, which diverges at residue 7, most likely from a read error; the protein presented here is translated directly from the DNA. PBMCs from patients and controls supplied the genomic DNA for sequencing. TCRdb re-called the multiplex PCR reads with CATT. The sample yields thousands of delta-chain clones, about 1% seen once. Germline CDR1 TSWWSYY, CDR2 QGS. The CDR3 length is 16 residues. Trimming removed 1 base from V and 5 bases from J, with 17 bases in between. These data belong to a study of gamma delta lymphoproliferative disorders and STAT genes.

The source of this sequence is a human donor in good health. The specimen was blood. The chain is built from TRDV1 and TRDJ1; D is ambiguous. Written as DNA, the CDR3 is TGTGCTCTTGGGGAACCTGATGTACAGGCTTCGGATAAACTCATCTTT. This sequence encodes CALGEPDVQASDKLIF.